The 10 T cell receptor beta chains in this list originate from one sample, sequenced in a study of molecular identifiers for immune sequencing clone quantification. Via MiXCR, TCRdb re-called the PCR reads, giving one row per CDR3 protein. The sample yields roughly 100,000 distinct CDR3 sequences, under 40% seen once. The sample taken for sequencing was naive CD8+ T cells from blood, with Jurkat cell RNA spiked in. Subset in this sample: FACS-sorted CD8+CD4-CCR7+CD45RA+ naive T cells. All receptors come from a human donor in good health. Some libraries in this study had Jurkat cell RNA spiked in.

This clonotype has ten or more counts. The chain links TRBV29-1 to TRBJ1-1; D is undetermined. The CDR3 covers 12 residues. V lost 6 bases, J lost 5 bases, and 13 bases lay in between. Germline assignment: CDR1 SQVTM and CDR2 ANQGSEA. CDR3 nucleotides: TGCAGCGTGTCCGGCCTCGCGACTGAAGCTTTCTTT. Translated: CSVSGLATEAFF.

Of note for this clonotype: A much larger clone lies one base from this, so it may be a read error. The chain carries TRBV29-1 and TRBJ1-1; no definite D call. The CDR3 is 10 amino acids. Germline lookup yields CDR1 SQVTM and CDR2 ANQGSEA. The chain's CDR3 is CGVVVSEAFF. Here the CDR3 DNA reads TGCGGCGTTGTCGTATCAGAAGCTTTCTTT.

This clonotype was detected many times. The rearrangement uses TRBV18 and TRBJ2-6, with 8 positions matching TRBD1. This CDR3 spans 18 amino acids. With 4 bases clipped from V and 4 bases from J, the junction kept 12 bases outside the gene matches. CDR1 and CDR2 from the germline V gene are KGHSH and LQKENI. CDR3 loop: CASSHPGQVGYGANVLTF. As DNA, the CDR3 is TGTGCCAGCTCACATCCGGGACAGGTTGGATACGGGGCCAACGTCCTGACTTTC.

As for this clonotype: No conserved phenylalanine or tryptophan is present at the end of the CDR3, so a read error is the likely explanation. The rearrangement links TRBV12-3 or TRBV12-4 to TRBJ1-1; D ambiguous. V dropped 2 bases and J dropped 6 bases, with 4 bases sitting between them. The CDR3 is 11 amino acids. CDR3 bases: TGTGCCAGCAGTTTATTAGCTGAAGCTTTCATT. Protein product: CASSLLAEAFI.

This clonotype has just a few counts. This chain uses TRBV12-3 or TRBV12-4 with TRBJ2-7; 7 bases match TRBD1. CDR3 length: 15 amino acids. V shed 3 bases and J 2 bases; nucleotides not matched to a gene: 7. For the CDR3, the DNA is TGTGCCAGCAGTTTGACCCACAGGGGCGCCTACGAGCAGTACTTC. Translation: CASSLTHRGAYEQYF.

In the case of this clonotype: This may be a read error, as it is one base from a much larger clone. The J gene is TRBJ2-3, the V gene TRBV7-9; D call uncertain. Germline V gene lookup returns CDR1 SEHNR and CDR2 FQNEAQ (reference sequence). The CDR3 is made up of 15 amino acids. V was shortened by 6 bases and J by 3 bases, with 16 bases between the two germline ends. The DNA of the CDR3 is TGTGCCAGCAGACGACTCGACCCCCATACAGATACGCAGTATTTT. Its protein product is CASRRLDPHTDTQYF.

This clonotype has more than one count but fewer than ten. V and J are TRBV23-1 and TRBJ2-4, with TRBD2 matching over 9 bases. Being an ORF, TRBV23-1 has a function that is uncertain. Trimming removed 4 bases from V and 0 bases from J; junction bases left unmatched: 10. The CDR3 extends over 18 amino acids. CDR3 protein: CASSPGTSCLLAKNIQYF. CDR3 nucleotide sequence: TGCGCCAGCAGTCCAGGGACTAGCTGTCTTTTAGCCAAAAACATTCAGTACTTC.

This clonotype was counted between two and nine times. The V gene is TRBV27, the J gene TRBJ2-1; D unclear. Trimming left V 3 bases short and J 6 bases short, with 9 bases between. CDR1 is MNHEY, CDR2 SMNVEV, per germline (reference sequence). The CDR3 is made up of 13 amino acids. The DNA of the CDR3 is TGTGCCAGCAGTTTGGGCGGCCCCAATGAGCAGTTCTTC. Translation gives CASSLGGPNEQFF.

This clonotype was seen only a few times. The genes are TRBV6-5 and TRBJ2-7; D perhaps matches TRBD1 (6 bases). Germline CDR1 is MNHEY and CDR2 is SVGAGI. The CDR3 is made up of 12 amino acids. Trimming pared 5 bases from V and 5 bases from J, leaving 10 bases between. The CDR3 is CASSLEGDEQYF. The CDR3 DNA follows: TGTGCCAGCAGTCTCGAGGGGGACGAGCAGTACTTC.

The rearrangement links TRBV29-1 to TRBJ2-1; D might be TRBD2 (5 bases). The germline gives CDR1 SQVTM, CDR2 ANQGSEA. CDR3 length: 12 amino acids. V shed 3 bases and J shed 10 bases, with 13 bases lying between them. The CDR3 spells CSVDGRSGEQFF. CDR3 nucleotide sequence: TGCAGCGTTGACGGCAGGTCGGGGGAGCAGTTCTTC.